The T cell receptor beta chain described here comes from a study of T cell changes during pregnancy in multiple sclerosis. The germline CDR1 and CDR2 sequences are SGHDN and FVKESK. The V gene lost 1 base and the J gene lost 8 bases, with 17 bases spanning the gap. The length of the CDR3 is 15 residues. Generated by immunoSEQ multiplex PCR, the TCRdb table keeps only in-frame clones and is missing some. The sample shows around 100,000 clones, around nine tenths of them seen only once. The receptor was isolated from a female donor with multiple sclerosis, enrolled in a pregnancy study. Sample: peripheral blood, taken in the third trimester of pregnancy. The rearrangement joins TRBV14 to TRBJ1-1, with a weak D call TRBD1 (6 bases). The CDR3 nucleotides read TGTGCCAGCAGCCAAGGCATGACCGGGACATGGGAAGCTTTCTTT. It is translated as CASSQGMTGTWEAFF.